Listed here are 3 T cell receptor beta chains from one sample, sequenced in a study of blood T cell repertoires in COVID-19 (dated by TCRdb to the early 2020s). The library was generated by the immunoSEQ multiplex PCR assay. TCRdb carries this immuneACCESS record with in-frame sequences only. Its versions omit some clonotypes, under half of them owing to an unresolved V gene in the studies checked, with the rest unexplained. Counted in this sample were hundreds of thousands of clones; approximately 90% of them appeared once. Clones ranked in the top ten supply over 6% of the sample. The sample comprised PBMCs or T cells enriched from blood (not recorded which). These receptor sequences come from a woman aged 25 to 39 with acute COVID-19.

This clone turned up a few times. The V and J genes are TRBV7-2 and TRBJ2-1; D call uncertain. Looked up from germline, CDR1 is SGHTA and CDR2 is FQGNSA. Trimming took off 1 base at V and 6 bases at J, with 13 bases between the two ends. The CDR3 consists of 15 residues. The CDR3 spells CASSLGATELNEQFF. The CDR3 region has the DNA TGTGCCAGCAGCTTAGGGGCTACTGAGCTCAATGAGCAGTTCTTC. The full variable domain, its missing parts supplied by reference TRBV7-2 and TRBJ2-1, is GAGVSQSPSNKVTEKGKDVELRCDPISGHTALYWYRQSLGQGLEFLIYFQGNSAPDKSGLPSDRFSAERTGGSVSTLTIQRTQQEDSAVYLCASSLGATELNEQFFGPGTRLTVL.

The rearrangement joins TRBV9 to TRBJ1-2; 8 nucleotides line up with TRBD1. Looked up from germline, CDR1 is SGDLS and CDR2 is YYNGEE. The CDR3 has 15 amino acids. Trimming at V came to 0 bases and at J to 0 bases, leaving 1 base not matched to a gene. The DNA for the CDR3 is TGTGCCAGCAGCGTAGAACAGGGGGCTAACTATGGCTACACCTTC. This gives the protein CASSVEQGANYGYTF.

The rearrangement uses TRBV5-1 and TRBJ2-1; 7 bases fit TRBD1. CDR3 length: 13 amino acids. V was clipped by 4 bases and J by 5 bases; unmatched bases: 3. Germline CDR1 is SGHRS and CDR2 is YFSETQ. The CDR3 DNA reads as TGCGCCAGCAGCGGGGACAGAAACAATGAGCAGTTCTTC. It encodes CASSGDRNNEQFF.